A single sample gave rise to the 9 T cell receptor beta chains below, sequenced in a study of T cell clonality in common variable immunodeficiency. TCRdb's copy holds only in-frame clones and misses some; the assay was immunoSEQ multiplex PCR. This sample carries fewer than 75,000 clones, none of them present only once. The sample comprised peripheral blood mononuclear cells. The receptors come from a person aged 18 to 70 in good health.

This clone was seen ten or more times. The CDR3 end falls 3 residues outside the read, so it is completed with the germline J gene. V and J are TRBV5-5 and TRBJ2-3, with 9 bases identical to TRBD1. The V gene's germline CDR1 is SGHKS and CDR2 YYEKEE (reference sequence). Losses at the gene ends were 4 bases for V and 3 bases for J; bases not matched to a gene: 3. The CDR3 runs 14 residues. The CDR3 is CASSEGQGTDTQYF. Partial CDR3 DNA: TGTGCCAGCAGCGAAGGACAGGGGACAGATACG.

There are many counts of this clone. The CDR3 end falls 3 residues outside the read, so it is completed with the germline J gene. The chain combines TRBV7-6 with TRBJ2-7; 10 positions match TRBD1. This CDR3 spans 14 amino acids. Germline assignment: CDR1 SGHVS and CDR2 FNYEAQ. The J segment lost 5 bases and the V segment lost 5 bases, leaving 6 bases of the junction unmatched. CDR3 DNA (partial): TGTGCCAGCAGCGGGGACAGGGGAGACAACGAG. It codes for CASSGDRGDNE. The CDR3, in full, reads CASSGDRGDNEQYF.

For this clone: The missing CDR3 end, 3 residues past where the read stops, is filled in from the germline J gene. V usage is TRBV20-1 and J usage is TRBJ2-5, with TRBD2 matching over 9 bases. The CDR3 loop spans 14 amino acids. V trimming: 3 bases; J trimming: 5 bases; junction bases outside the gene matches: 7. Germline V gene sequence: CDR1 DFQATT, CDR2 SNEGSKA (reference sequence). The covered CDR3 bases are TGCAGTGCTAGGGGGGGGGCGGGAGGGGAGACC. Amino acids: CSARGGAGGET. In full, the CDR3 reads CSARGGAGGETQYF.

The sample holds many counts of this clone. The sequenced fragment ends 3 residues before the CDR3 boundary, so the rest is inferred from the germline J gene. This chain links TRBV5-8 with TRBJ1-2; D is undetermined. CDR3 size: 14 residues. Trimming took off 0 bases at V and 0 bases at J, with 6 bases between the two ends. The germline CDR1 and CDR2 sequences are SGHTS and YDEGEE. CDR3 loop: CASSLETSNYGYTF. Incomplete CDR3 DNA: TGTGCCAGCAGCTTGGAAACATCTAACTATGGC.

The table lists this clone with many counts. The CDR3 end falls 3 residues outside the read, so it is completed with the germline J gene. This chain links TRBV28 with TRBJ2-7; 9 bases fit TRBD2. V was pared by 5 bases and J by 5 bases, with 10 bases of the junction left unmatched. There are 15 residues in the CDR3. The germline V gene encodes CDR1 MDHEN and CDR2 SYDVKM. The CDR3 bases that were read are TGTGCCAGCAGTCCCCTGGCGGGAGGGCCAGACGAG. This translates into CASSPLAGGPDE. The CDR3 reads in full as CASSPLAGGPDEQYF.

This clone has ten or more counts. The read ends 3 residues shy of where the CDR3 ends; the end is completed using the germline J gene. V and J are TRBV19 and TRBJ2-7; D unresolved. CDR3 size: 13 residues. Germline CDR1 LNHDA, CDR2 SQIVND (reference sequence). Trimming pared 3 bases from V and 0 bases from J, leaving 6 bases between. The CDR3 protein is CASSIPHSYEQYF. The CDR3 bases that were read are TGTGCCAGTAGTATCCCCCACTCCTACGAG. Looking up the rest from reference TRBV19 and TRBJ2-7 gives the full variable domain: DGGITQSPKYLFRKEGQNVTLSCEQNLNHDAMYWYRQDPGQGLRLIYYSQIVNDFQKGDIAEGYSVSREKKESFPLTVTSAQKNPTAFYLCASSIPHSYEQYFGPGTRLTVT.

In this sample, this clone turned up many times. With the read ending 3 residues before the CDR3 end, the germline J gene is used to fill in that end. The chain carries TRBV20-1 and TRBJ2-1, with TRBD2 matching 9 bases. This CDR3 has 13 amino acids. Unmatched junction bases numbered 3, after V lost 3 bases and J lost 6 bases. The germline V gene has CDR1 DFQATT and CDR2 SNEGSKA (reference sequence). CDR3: CSARRGLANEQFF. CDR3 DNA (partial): TGCAGTGCTAGGAGGGGACTAGCCAATGAG.

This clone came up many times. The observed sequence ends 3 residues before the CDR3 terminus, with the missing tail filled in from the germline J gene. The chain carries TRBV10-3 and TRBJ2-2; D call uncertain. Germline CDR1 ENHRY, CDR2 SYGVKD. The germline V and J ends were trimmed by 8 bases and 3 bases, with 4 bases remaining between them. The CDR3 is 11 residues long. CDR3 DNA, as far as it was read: TGTGCCATCCAGGACACCGGGGAG. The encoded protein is CAIQDTGE. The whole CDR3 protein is CAIQDTGELFF.

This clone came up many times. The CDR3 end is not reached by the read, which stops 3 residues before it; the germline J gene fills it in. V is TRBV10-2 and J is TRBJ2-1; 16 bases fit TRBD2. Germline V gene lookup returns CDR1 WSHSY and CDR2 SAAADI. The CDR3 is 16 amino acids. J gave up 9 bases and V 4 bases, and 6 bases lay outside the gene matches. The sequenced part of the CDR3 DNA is TGCGCCAGCAGTGGGACCGGGACTAGCGGGAGGGGTGAG. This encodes CASSGTGTSGRGE. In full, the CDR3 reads CASSGTGTSGRGEQFF.